This passage covers 28 T cell receptor beta chains from one sample sequenced in a study of graft-versus-host responses after intestinal transplantation. TCRdb's copy holds only in-frame clones and misses some; the assay was immunoSEQ multiplex PCR. The data show approximately 85,000 clones, just under 95% seen once. These receptors have no known antigen. Sequencing was performed on unstimulated CD8+ T cells sorted from spleen or lymph node cells, taken before transplant. These receptors originate from a human donor who was the organ donor for an intestinal transplant.

The chain uses TRBV9 and TRBJ2-1, with a possible D match to TRBD2 (5 bases). Germline assignment: CDR1 SGDLS and CDR2 YYNGEE. CDR3 size: 16 residues. The V and J ends lost 0 bases and 3 bases respectively, with 13 bases between them. The CDR3: CASSVVPAEDYNEQFF. In DNA form, the CDR3 reads TGTGCCAGCAGCGTAGTTCCAGCGGAAGACTACAATGAGCAGTTCTTC.

The rearrangement links TRBV7-9 to TRBJ1-1; D uncertain. V was shortened by 0 bases and J by 11 bases, with 13 bases between the two germline ends. The CDR3 has 13 amino acids. CDR1 SEHNR and CDR2 FQNEAQ come from the germline V gene (reference sequence). For the CDR3, the DNA is TGTGCCAGCAGCTTAGCACCCGACCCGAGGGCTTTCTTT. Protein: CASSLAPDPRAFF.

The rearrangement joins TRBV19 to TRBJ2-7, with 7 positions matching TRBD2. Germline trimming cut 3 bases from V and 2 bases from J; bases unmatched to any gene: 10. CDR1 and CDR2 from the germline V gene are LNHDA and SQIVND (reference sequence). This CDR3 is built from 16 residues. The CDR3 DNA is TGTGCCAGTAGTATCCTCGGCGGGAGACCTACCTACGAGCAGTACTTC. Its translation: CASSILGGRPTYEQYF.

The chain links TRBV27 to TRBJ2-1, with 7 positions matching TRBD2. The J segment lost 8 bases and the V segment lost 7 bases, leaving 8 bases of the junction unmatched. Germline values: CDR1 MNHEY, CDR2 SMNVEV (reference sequence). The CDR3 runs to 13 residues. CDR3 DNA sequence: TGTGCCAGCAATGAGGGAGGGGCGGATGAGCAGTTCTTC. It encodes CASNEGGADEQFF.

The chain carries TRBV11-3 and TRBJ2-2; TRBD1 matches 8 bases. The CDR3 is 12 amino acids. Germline CDR1 SGHNT, CDR2 YENEEA. V was pared by 5 bases and J by 13 bases, with 6 bases of the junction left unmatched. The DNA of the CDR3 is TGTGCCAGCAGCACCGACAGGGGCGGGCTGTTTTTT. Translating it yields CASSTDRGGLFF.

The rearrangement links TRBV19 to TRBJ2-1; D call uncertain. Trimming took off 1 base at V and 4 bases at J, with 8 bases between the two ends. Germline V gene sequence: CDR1 LNHDA, CDR2 SQIVND (reference sequence). The CDR3 sequence is 14 residues long. The CDR3 loop reads CASSIGLQYNEQFF. The CDR3 DNA is TGTGCCAGTAGTATAGGGCTGCAATACAATGAGCAGTTCTTC.

The J gene is TRBJ2-7, the V gene TRBV6-6; 7 bases are shared with TRBD1. The germline CDR1 and CDR2 sequences are MNHNY and SVGAGI (reference sequence). The length of the CDR3 is 14 residues. The trim removed 2 bases at V and 2 bases at J, leaving 3 bases unmatched. As DNA, the CDR3 is TGTGCCAGCAGTTACGAGGGGACAGCCTACGAGCAGTACTTC. It specifies CASSYEGTAYEQYF.

V usage is TRBV9 and J usage is TRBJ1-1, with D hard to call. The V and J ends lost 0 bases and 0 bases respectively, with 12 bases between them. The CDR3 loop spans 16 amino acids. CDR1 is SGDLS and CDR2 is YYNGEE in the germline V gene. As DNA, the CDR3 is TGTGCCAGCAGCGTAGGGACGGGGTACATGAACACTGAAGCTTTCTTT. As protein: CASSVGTGYMNTEAFF.

The V call is TRBV7-9, the J call TRBJ1-5, with no clear D. The CDR3 totals 17 residues. The V end lost 3 bases, the J end lost 2 bases, and 17 bases lay between the germline ends. Germline CDR1 SEHNR, CDR2 FQNEAQ (reference sequence). Here the CDR3 reads CASSLGERAAGNQPQHF. The CDR3 DNA reads TGTGCCAGCAGCTTGGGCGAGAGGGCAGCAGGCAATCAGCCCCAGCATTTT.

The rearrangement links TRBV19 to TRBJ1-1; D is uncertain. Trimming shortened V by 6 bases and J by 10 bases, and 9 bases separated the two germline ends. CDR1 is LNHDA, CDR2 SQIVND, per germline (reference sequence). CDR3 length: 10 residues. For the CDR3, the DNA is TGTGCCAGTAGGGGAGCCGCAGCTTTCTTT. It translates to CASRGAAAFF.

V usage is TRBV4-1 and J usage is TRBJ2-7; a possible D gene is TRBD1 (6 bases). Trimming pared 0 bases from V and 2 bases from J, leaving 11 bases between. This CDR3 contains 15 residues. Germline CDR1 is MGHRA and CDR2 is YSYEKL. CDR3 in DNA: TGCGCCAGCAGCCAAGATTACAGGGAACCCTACGAGCAGTACTTC. It specifies CASSQDYREPYEQYF.

In this sample, this clone turned up once. The V and J genes are TRBV15 and TRBJ2-5, with 7 positions matching TRBD1. The end of the DNA is better explained by TRBJ2-7, so the J call may be wrong. This CDR3 has 14 residues. Germline V gene data show CDR1 as LNHNV and CDR2 as YYDKDF (reference sequence). The CDR3 loop reads CATSTDRVSYEQYF. DNA of the CDR3: TGTGCCACCAGCACCGACAGGGTCTCCTACGAGCAGTACTTC.

The chain employs TRBV19 and TRBJ2-7; the match to TRBD1 covers 10 bases. The CDR3 runs to 13 residues. CDR1 and CDR2 from the germline V gene are LNHDA and SQIVND (reference sequence). V lost 10 bases to trimming and J lost 5 bases; unmatched junction nucleotides: 8. The chain's CDR3 is CATRQGALDEQYF. DNA for the CDR3: TGTGCCACCAGACAGGGGGCGTTGGACGAGCAGTACTTC. Together with reference TRBV19 and TRBJ2-7, the CDR3 gives the full variable domain: DGGITQSPKYLFRKEGQNVTLSCEQNLNHDAMYWYRQDPGQGLRLIYYSQIVNDFQKGDIAEGYSVSREKKESFPLTVTSAQKNPTAFYLCATRQGALDEQYFGPGTRLTVT.

The chain recombines TRBV13 with TRBJ2-5; D gene uncertain. The germline gives CDR1 PRHDT, CDR2 FYEKMQ (reference sequence). V lost 2 bases and J 5 bases, leaving 3 bases between the germline ends. The length of the CDR3 is 11 residues. CDR3 sequence (DNA): TGTGCCAGCAGCTTACTGGAGACCCAGTACTTC. Translating gives CASSLLETQYF.

This clone was recorded once. The rearrangement joins TRBV11-2 to TRBJ2-7; TRBD1 might be the D (5 bases). The CDR3 has 15 residues. Germline lookup yields CDR1 SGHAT and CDR2 FQNNGV. Trimming shortened V by 1 base and J by 6 bases, and 16 bases separated the two germline ends. This CDR3 reads CASSLGPGWGSEQYF. Written as DNA, the CDR3 is TGTGCCAGCAGCTTAGGTCCAGGGTGGGGATCCGAGCAGTACTTC.

The chain uses TRBV11-3 and TRBJ2-1; 9 bases fit TRBD2. The CDR3 covers 15 residues. CDR1 and CDR2 from the germline V gene are SGHNT and YENEEA. Trimming took 3 bases from V and 6 from J; bases not matched to a gene: 6. CDR3 sequence: CASSLGTSITNEQFF. The CDR3 region has the DNA TGTGCCAGCAGCTTGGGGACTAGCATCACCAATGAGCAGTTCTTC.

The chain combines TRBV28 with TRBJ2-5, with TRBD1 matching over 7 bases. Unmatched junction bases numbered 2, after V lost 4 bases and J lost 3 bases. Germline CDR1 and CDR2: MDHEN and SYDVKM. The CDR3 spans 13 residues. For the CDR3, the DNA is TGTGCCAGCAGTTACGACAGGGAAGAGACCCAGTACTTC. It encodes CASSYDREETQYF. Together with reference TRBV28 and TRBJ2-5, the CDR3 gives the full variable domain: DVKVTQSSRYLVKRTGEKVFLECVQDMDHENMFWYRQDPGLGLRLIYFSYDVKMKEKGDIPEGYSVSREKKERFSLILESASTNQTSMYLCASSYDREETQYFGPGTRLLVL.

This chain uses TRBV27 with TRBJ1-1; 7 bases are shared with TRBD1. The J segment lost 4 bases and the V segment lost 2 bases, leaving 7 bases of the junction unmatched. The CDR3 is made up of 15 amino acids. CDR1 is MNHEY, CDR2 SMNVEV, per germline (reference sequence). The CDR3: CASSLQGTGVTEAFF. CDR3 DNA: TGTGCCAGCAGTTTACAGGGAACAGGGGTCACTGAAGCTTTCTTT.

V gene TRBV18 combines with J gene TRBJ1-3; possibly TRBD1 for D (5 bases). The CDR3 has 17 amino acids. Germline values: CDR1 KGHSH, CDR2 LQKENI. Trimming left V 0 bases short and J 4 bases short, with 16 bases between. The DNA of the CDR3 is TGTGCCAGCTCACCACCGAAGGGGAAGGCGCCCGGAAACACCATATATTTT. It yields the protein CASSPPKGKAPGNTIYF.

This chain connects TRBV28 to TRBJ2-7, with 7 bases that match TRBD1. Germline assignment: CDR1 MDHEN and CDR2 SYDVKM. Germline trimming cut 5 bases from V and 5 bases from J; bases unmatched to any gene: 9. This CDR3 is 14 amino acids long. The chain's CDR3 is CASSPRQQGNEQYF. CDR3 coding DNA: TGTGCCAGCAGTCCCCGCCAACAGGGGAACGAGCAGTACTTC.

DNA for the CDR3: TGTGCCAGCAGCCGTGGACTAGCGGGATCGGGTTACAATGAGCAGTTCTTC. Translation: CASSRGLAGSGYNEQFF. The chain links TRBV11-1 to TRBJ2-1; 12 nucleotides align to TRBD2. The V gene's germline CDR1 is SGHAT and CDR2 FQDESV (reference sequence). The junction had 9 bases not matched to a gene; V was cut back by 5 bases and J by 4 bases. The CDR3 consists of 17 residues. Complete variable domain (other parts from reference TRBV11-1 and TRBJ2-1): EAEVAQSPRYKITEKSQAVAFWCDPISGHATLYWYRQILGQGPELLVQFQDESVVDDSQLPKDRFSAERLKGVDSTLKIQPAELGDSAMYLCASSRGLAGSGYNEQFFGPGTRLTVL.

This chain links TRBV19 with TRBJ2-7; perhaps TRBD2 as D (5 bases). V was cut by 3 bases and J by 2 bases, with 14 bases left in between. Germline values: CDR1 LNHDA, CDR2 SQIVND (reference sequence). CDR3 length: 15 residues. The CDR3 DNA reads as TGTGCCAGTAGTATTCTCTACGGGAAAGCCTACGAGCAGTACTTC. Protein sequence: CASSILYGKAYEQYF.

The rearrangement links TRBV20-1 to TRBJ1-2; maybe TRBD1 (6 bases). Trimming pared 3 bases from V and 6 bases from J, leaving 8 bases between. The germline V gene has CDR1 DFQATT and CDR2 SNEGSKA (reference sequence). The CDR3 length is 11 residues. CDR3 sequence reads: CSASRGHGYTF. CDR3 DNA sequence: TGCAGTGCTAGCAGGGGCCATGGCTACACCTTC.

This clone was observed a few times. The rearrangement uses TRBV6-1 and TRBJ1-2, with 10 bases lining up with TRBD1. The J segment lost 3 bases and the V segment lost 7 bases, leaving 8 bases of the junction unmatched. This CDR3 spans 15 amino acids. CDR1 and CDR2 (germline): MNHNS, SASEGT. CDR3 coding DNA: TGTGCCAGCACCGATTTGACAGGGGGCGACTATGGCTACACCTTC. It encodes CASTDLTGGDYGYTF.

The chain recombines TRBV14 with TRBJ2-5; tentative D call: TRBD2 (5 bases). With 3 bases removed from V and 5 bases from J, the gap between germline ends came to 10 bases. The V gene's germline CDR1 is SGHDN and CDR2 FVKESK. This CDR3 region has 13 residues. CDR3 DNA sequence: TGTGCCAGCAGCCAGGAGGCCTGGGAGACCCAGTACTTC. Its translation: CASSQEAWETQYF.

The chain is built from TRBV11-3 and TRBJ2-2; 7 bases map to TRBD2. The CDR3 has 14 residues. Germline V lookup: CDR1 SGHNT, CDR2 YENEEA. V lost 5 bases, J lost 4 bases, and 4 bases stayed unmatched. The CDR3 sequence is CASSLGGGTGELFF. The CDR3 region has the DNA TGTGCCAGCAGCCTGGGGGGGGGCACCGGGGAGCTGTTTTTT.

The genes are TRBV4-3 and TRBJ2-1, with 8 bases matching TRBD2. The CDR3 is 16 amino acids. The V gene's germline CDR1 is LGHNA and CDR2 YSLEER. Trimming took 0 bases from V and 4 from J; bases not matched to a gene: 5. CDR3 nucleotides: TGCGCCAGCAGCCAAGATCGGGAGGGGCTTTACAATGAGCAGTTCTTC. It specifies CASSQDREGLYNEQFF.

This chain uses TRBV15 with TRBJ2-7, with 8 positions matching TRBD1. Trimming at V came to 5 bases and at J to 6 bases, leaving 3 bases not matched to a gene. Germline CDR1 is LNHNV and CDR2 is YYDKDF (reference sequence). The CDR3 is 12 amino acids. DNA of the CDR3: TGTGCCACCAGCGTCACAGGGGGCGAGCAGTACTTC. Encoded protein: CATSVTGGEQYF.